This paragraph reports one T cell receptor (beta chain). Antigen unknown. These data are taken from a study of blood T cells in healthy people across ages. The J segment lost 0 bases and the V segment lost 6 bases, leaving 3 bases of the junction unmatched. There are 14 residues in the CDR3. A second PCR of about 7 to 11 cycles used a sample-barcoded 5' primer and a J-beta primer mix. In TCRdb, the 5' RACE reads were re-called with MiXCR into one record per CDR3 protein. Among about 830,000 distinct CDR3 sequences listed, roughly 64% were seen once. General study findings and limits: Greater diversity and more naive CD4+ cells were seen in long-lived donors than in aged donors.

Material: blood. The chain carries TRBV12-3 or TRBV12-4 and TRBJ1-2, with TRBD1 matching 8 bases. This TCR was sampled from a man aged 25-40 years in good health. CDR3 sequence (DNA): TGTGCCAGCAGCCGACAGGGGACTAACTATGGCTACACCTTC. Translating it yields CASSRQGTNYGYTF.